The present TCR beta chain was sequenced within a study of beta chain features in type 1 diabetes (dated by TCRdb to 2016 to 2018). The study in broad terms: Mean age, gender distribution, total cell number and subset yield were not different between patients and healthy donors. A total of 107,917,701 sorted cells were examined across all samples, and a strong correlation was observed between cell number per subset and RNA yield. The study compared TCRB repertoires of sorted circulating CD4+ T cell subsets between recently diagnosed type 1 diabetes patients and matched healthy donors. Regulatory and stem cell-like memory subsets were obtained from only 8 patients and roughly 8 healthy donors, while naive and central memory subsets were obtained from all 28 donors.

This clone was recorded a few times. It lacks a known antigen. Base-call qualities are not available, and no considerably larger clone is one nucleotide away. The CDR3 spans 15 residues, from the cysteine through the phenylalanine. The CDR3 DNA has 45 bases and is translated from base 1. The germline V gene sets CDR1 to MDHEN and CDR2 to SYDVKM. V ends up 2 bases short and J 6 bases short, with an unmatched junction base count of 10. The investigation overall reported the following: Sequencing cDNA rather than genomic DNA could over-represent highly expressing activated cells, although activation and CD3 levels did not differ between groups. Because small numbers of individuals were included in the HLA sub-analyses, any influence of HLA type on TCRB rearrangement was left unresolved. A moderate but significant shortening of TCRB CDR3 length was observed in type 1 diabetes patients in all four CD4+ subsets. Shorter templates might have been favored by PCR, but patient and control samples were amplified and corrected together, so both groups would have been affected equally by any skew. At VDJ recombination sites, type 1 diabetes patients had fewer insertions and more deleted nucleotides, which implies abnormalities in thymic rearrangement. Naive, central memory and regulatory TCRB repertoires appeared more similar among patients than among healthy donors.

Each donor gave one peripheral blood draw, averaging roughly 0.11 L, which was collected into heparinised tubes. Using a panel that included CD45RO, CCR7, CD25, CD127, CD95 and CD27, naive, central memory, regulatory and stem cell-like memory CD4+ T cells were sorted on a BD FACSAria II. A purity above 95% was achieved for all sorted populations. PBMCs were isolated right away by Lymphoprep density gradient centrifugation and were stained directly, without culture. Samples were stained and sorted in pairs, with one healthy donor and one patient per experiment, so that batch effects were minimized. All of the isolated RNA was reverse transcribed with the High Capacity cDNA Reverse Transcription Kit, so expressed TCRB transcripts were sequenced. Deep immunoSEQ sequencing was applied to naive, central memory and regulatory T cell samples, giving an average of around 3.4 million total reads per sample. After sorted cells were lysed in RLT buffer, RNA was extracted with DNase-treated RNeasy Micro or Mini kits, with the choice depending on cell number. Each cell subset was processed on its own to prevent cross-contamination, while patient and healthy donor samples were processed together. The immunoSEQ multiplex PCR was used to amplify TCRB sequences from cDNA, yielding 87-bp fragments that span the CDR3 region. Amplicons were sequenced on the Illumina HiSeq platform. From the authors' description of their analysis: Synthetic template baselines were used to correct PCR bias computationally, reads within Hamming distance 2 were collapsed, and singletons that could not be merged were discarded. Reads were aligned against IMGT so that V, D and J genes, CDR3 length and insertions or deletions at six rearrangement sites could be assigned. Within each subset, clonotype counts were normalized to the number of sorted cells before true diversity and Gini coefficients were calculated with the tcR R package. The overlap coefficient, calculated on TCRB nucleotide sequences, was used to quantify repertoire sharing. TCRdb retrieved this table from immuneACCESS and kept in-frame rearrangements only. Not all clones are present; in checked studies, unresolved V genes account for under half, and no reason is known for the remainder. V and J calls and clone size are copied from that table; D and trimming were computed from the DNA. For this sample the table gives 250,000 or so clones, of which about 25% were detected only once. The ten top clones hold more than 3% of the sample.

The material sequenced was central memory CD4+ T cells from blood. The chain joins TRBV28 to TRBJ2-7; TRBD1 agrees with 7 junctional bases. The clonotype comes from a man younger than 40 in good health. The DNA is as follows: TGTGCCAGCAGTTTAATACCCAGGGGGAACGGCGAGCAGTACTTC. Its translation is CASSLIPRGNGEQYF.